This T cell receptor beta chain was retrieved from a study of T cell responses to AZD1222 COVID-19 vaccine (dated by TCRdb to about 2021). General notes on the study: Because spike-specific TCR depth and breadth did not differ between the two schedules, AZD1222 recipients who got a second dose at roughly 4 weeks were pooled with those who got a second dose at roughly 12 weeks. TCR sequencing was performed for about 250 trial participants, of whom around 200 were given two doses of AZD1222 and some 26 were given two doses of MenACWY control vaccine. Enrollment into the trials was organized by age into subgroups of 18-55, 56-69 and 70-plus years, and those subgroups contained roughly 150, 30 and 60 TCR-sequenced participants, respectively. Paper-wide results and their limitations: After two AZD1222 doses, spike-specific TCR breadth and depth were significantly higher than at day 0 and than in MenACWY recipients. Nearly half of unique spike-specific TCRs reportedly recognized epitopes outside regions mutated in the B.1.351 and B.1.1.7 variants. Because no day 14 peak-response samples were available, the repertoires could be characterized only after the peak T cell response. Conclusions about previously exposed vaccinees are limited because only six or seven AZD1222 recipients were SARS-CoV-2 seropositive at baseline. The 56-69-year group was small, and its depth increase did not reach significance, likely because of low power. The whole spike protein was spanned by vaccine-associated CD4 TCRs, and dominant responses were seen in regions 160-218 and 743-854. Most participants were white British and females outnumbered males, and the authors suggested that clonal diversity may have been underestimated.

The CDR3 regions of human TCRbeta chains were analyzed by immunosequencing. The authors' analysis ran thus. Repertoire TCRs were matched against a reference library of SARS-CoV-2-specific TCRs generated with the MIRA antigen-specificity platform. Breadth was defined as the fraction of unique TCRs that were SARS-CoV-2-associated. Depth was defined as the fraction of total T cells that were SARS-CoV-2-associated. Using the MIRA data, each spike-specific TCR was mapped to the spike region that the TCR reacts to and placed in a CD4 or CD8 class. Log10-transformed breadth and depth values were compared by one-way ANOVA with Sidak's multiple comparisons tests. In its TCRdb copy, this immuneACCESS table keeps in-frame sequences only and misses some clones. Where compared with another copy, unresolved V genes explain less than half of these, and the others have no known cause. V and J calls and clone size come straight from that table; D and trimming were deduced from the DNA. The sample table records 90,000 to 120,000 clones; roughly nine tenths of these occur just once. 16% of the sample is taken by the ten largest.

Trimming accounts for 7 bases at V and 0 bases at J, while the number of junction bases matched to no gene is 7. Measured from the cysteine to the phenylalanine, the CDR3 is 15 residues long. Only the CDR3 region is kept as DNA, spanning 45 bases read in frame from base 1. The germline V gene (reference sequence) gives CDR1 as SGHNT and CDR2 as YYREEE. In the paper's terms, the time point label means: baseline before first vaccination. Vaccinee samples were obtained from the UK trials COV001 and COV002, which included a single-blind randomized controlled phase 2/3 trial of AZD1222 (ChAdOx1 nCoV-19) in healthy adults. For TCRbeta chain sequencing, PBMC samples were collected from trial participants at day 0 and at day 28 after the second dose. Only one count was recorded for this clone. There is no known antigen for this receptor. No base qualities exist here, and no much larger clone lies one base off it.

This TCR was sampled from an adult in good health. The material sequenced was peripheral blood, taken on day 0 of AZD1222 vaccination. The chain links TRBV5-4 with TRBJ2-1; 7 central bases correspond to TRBD1. The DNA sequence is as follows: TGTGCCAGCGTTAGGACAGGAGGCTCCTACAATGAGCAGTTCTTC. This yields the protein CASVRTGGSYNEQFF.